This TCR beta chain was recovered during a study of long-term antiretroviral therapy in people with HIV (dated by TCRdb to between 2020 and 2023). As for the study more broadly: The earliest samples were collected approximately a decade before the 2015 WHO recommendation for immediate ART, a period when ART was typically delayed until CD4 counts fell. A retrospective serial study tested whether changes in peripheral blood TRB repertoire composition and diversity were associated with ART initiation and durable HIV suppression. The cohort contributed about 190 cryopreserved PBMC samples from under 35 adults with confirmed HIV infection, collected serially over a mean of approximately 6 years (range 1-12). Eleven of the 30 participants with HIV were female. No cross-contamination during QIAcube processing was shown when test extractions of a monoclonal T-cell line were performed alongside fewer than 35 polyclonal samples. Study-wide conclusions, independent of this receptor: Compared with controls, HIV repertoires had narrower CDR3 length ranges, and the network structure pointed to an antigen-experienced repertoire that shifted only slightly toward naive after ART. Expanded TRB clones identified before ART initiation dominated the repertoire at all time points, although this dominance fluctuated and declined in many PLHIV after ART. Because PBMC availability was limited, only the TCR beta chain was sequenced, with no alpha chain pairing. Inferences about post-ART repertoire changes are limited because no data were available on ART adherence, viral resistance or therapy changes. The samples span the years 2004 to 2017, and the ART regimens used may be less effective than current regimens. ART initiation was associated with a significant increase in TRB diversity, but diversity stayed significantly below transplant donor controls even after long-term ART. Unsorted PBMC were profiled instead of sorted CD4+ and CD8+ T cells because pre-ART samples had limited cell numbers.

To be included, a participant needed at least one PBMC sample from before ART initiation plus at least two post-ART samples. All participants with HIV were treated in the United States of America. Before DNA extraction, cryopreserved samples of about 0.9-11 million PBMC were thawed and then washed. At the time of the earliest PBMC sample, participants with HIV were aged between about 20 and 60 years. Per participant, PBMC samples came from 1-4 timepoints prior to ART initiation and 2-8 timepoints following ART initiation, for a median of 7 samples. Serial HIV viral load, CD4+ T-cell count, ART history and demographic data were obtained for every participant. Using a Qiagen kit on a QIAcube, genomic DNA was extracted from unsorted PBMC, with samples processed in batches of 12. The germline V gene (reference sequence) specifies MNHEY as CDR1 and SMNVEV as CDR2. For this chain, trimming is 2 bases at the V end and 3 bases at the J end, and the number of junction bases without a gene match is 5. The cysteine opens and the phenylalanine closes a CDR3 of 16 amino acids. The sequence is cut down to CDR3 DNA, 48 bases in frame from base 1.

The immunoSEQ hsTCRB v3.0 assay was used at survey level resolution to sequence the TRB variable region. A depth of about 40,000-50,000 T-cell genomes per sample was targeted for TRB sequencing. Pooled TRB libraries were sequenced on an Illumina MiSeq with a v3 150-cycle kit. Per the original workflow: Repertoire analysis was performed in R inside a reproducible Nextflow workflow that covered QC, data transformation and analysis. Custom analyses were implemented in LymphoSeq2, an R package for AIRR-Seq data exploration. A handful of samples yielding fewer than 5000 total TRB sequences were excluded, leaving more than 150 analyzed HIV repertoires. Among the approximately 180 retained HIV repertoires, 55 to 60 were collected before ART initiation and 120 to 140 were collected after ART initiation. Repertoires were downsampled to 5000 TRB nucleotide sequences, and summary statistics were averaged over 100 downsampling iterations. The analysis kept only TRB sequences whose CDR3 regions were at least seven amino acids long. Diversity was assessed using a clonality score derived from Shannon entropy and using the Gini coefficient. In repertoire networks, the top 5000 CDR3 amino acid sequences were linked whenever an edit distance of one separated two sequences. Antigen specificity groups and MHC restriction were predicted for TRB CDR3 amino acid sequences with GLIPH2. To flag known CMV, EBV, HIV or tissue antigen associations, CDR3 amino acid sequences were matched against VDJdb and McPAS-TCR. Pre-ART, post-ART and control groups were compared with Wilcoxon signed-rank tests and Holm-Bonferroni correction. TCRdb obtained this table from immuneACCESS and retained in-frame rearrangements with V and J assigned. These tables miss some clones; where compared with another copy, unresolved V genes account for less than half of the shortfall, and the remainder is unexplained. The DNA gave D and trimming, while V, J and clone size come from that table. Here the sample has about 14,000 clones; more than 65% occur a single time. Clones ranked in the top ten supply less than 8% of the sample.

Turning to this clone: It has no known antigen specificity. No base qualities exist here, and no much larger clone lies one base off it.

This receptor was identified in a man aged 25-45 years with HIV. The rearranged segments are TRBV27 and TRBJ2-7; 12 bases in the junction line up with TRBD2. This sample comprised unsorted PBMCs, obtained 0.4 years after starting antiretroviral therapy. Read as DNA, the sequence is TGTGCCAGCAGTTTAGGAGGGACTAGCGGGTACTACGAGCAGTACTTC. This yields the protein CASSLGGTSGYYEQYF.